This passage covers 19 T cell receptor beta chains from one sample sequenced in a study of blood T cell repertoires in COVID-19. Assay: immunoSEQ multiplex PCR; the TCRdb copy retains only in-frame clones and omits some. The sample lists 200,000 to 300,000 clones; around 80% were seen once. The specimen was peripheral blood. The receptor source for this set is a man in his forties or fifties who had recovered from COVID-19.

The V call is TRBV5-6, the J call TRBJ2-4, with a tentative D call TRBD2 (5 bases). Germline-derived CDR1 and CDR2 are SGHDT and YYEEEE. The CDR3 contains 15 residues. Trimming left V 2 bases short and J 1 base short, with 10 bases between. Here the CDR3 DNA reads TGTGCCAGCAGCTTCGAGGGATTGGCCAAAAACATTCAGTACTTC. It is translated as CASSFEGLAKNIQYF.

In this sample, this clone turned up once. V gene TRBV4-3 combines with J gene TRBJ1-6; D call uncertain. V lost 1 base and J 8 bases, leaving 12 bases between the germline ends. The CDR3 totals 15 residues. CDR1 and CDR2 from the germline V gene are LGHNA and YSLEER. The CDR3 loop reads CASSQVQSGYSPLHF. The CDR3 nucleotides are TGCGCCAGCAGCCAAGTGCAGTCGGGGTATTCACCCCTCCACTTT.

The chain joins TRBV10-3 to TRBJ2-1; possibly TRBD2 for D (5 bases). The germline V and J ends were trimmed by 11 bases and 2 bases, with 10 bases remaining between them. Germline V gene data show CDR1 as ENHRY and CDR2 as SYGVKD. This CDR3 region has 12 residues. The DNA of the CDR3 is TGTGCCTCCGGGGTTACCTACAATGAGCAGTTCTTC. Translation gives CASGVTYNEQFF.

The gene calls are TRBV3-1 (or the pseudogene TRBV3-2) and TRBJ1-1; no clear D. V lost 1 base and J 5 bases, leaving 14 bases between the germline ends. This CDR3 has 15 residues. Germline CDR1 is LGHDT and CDR2 is YNNKEL (reference sequence). The CDR3 sequence: CASSQGSAGSTEAFF. DNA of the CDR3: TGTGCCAGCAGCCAAGGGTCCGCCGGGAGTACTGAAGCTTTCTTT.

The V call is TRBV27, the J call TRBJ2-7, with D tentatively TRBD1 (6 bases). Germline-derived CDR1 and CDR2 are MNHEY and SMNVEV (reference sequence). CDR3 length: 15 residues. Trimming left V 0 bases short and J 3 bases short, with 12 bases between. The CDR3 region has the DNA TGTGCCAGCAGTTTATCGAGGGGGATGGTCTACGAGCAGTACTTC. This sequence encodes CASSLSRGMVYEQYF.

The rearrangement links TRBV5-1 to TRBJ1-2; 11 nucleotides align to TRBD1. V was clipped by 4 bases and J by 8 bases; unmatched bases: 10. The CDR3 is 15 amino acids. Germline V gene sequence: CDR1 SGHRS, CDR2 YFSETQ. CDR3 coding DNA: TGCGCCAGCAGCAGTACCGGGACAGGGGGATTAGGCTACACCTTC. Its translation is CASSSTGTGGLGYTF.

The chain carries TRBV6-5 and TRBJ2-1; D possibly corresponds to TRBD1 (6 bases). The V gene's germline CDR1 is MNHEY and CDR2 SVGAGI. V lost 5 bases to trimming and J lost 9 bases, with 14 bases between them. The CDR3 spans 13 residues. For the CDR3, the DNA is TGTGCCAGCAGTCGAGGGGGATTCGGTGAGCAGTTCTTC. Its translation is CASSRGGFGEQFF.

V usage is TRBV19 and J usage is TRBJ2-2, with a tentative D call TRBD2 (6 bases). Deletions cut 4 bases from V and 0 bases from J, with 9 bases between. The CDR3 spans 15 residues. Looked up from germline, CDR1 is LNHDA and CDR2 is SQIVND (reference sequence). The CDR3 region is CASSTPGANTGELFF. In DNA, the CDR3 is TGTGCCAGTAGTACCCCGGGAGCGAACACCGGGGAGCTGTTTTTT.

The genes are TRBV9 and TRBJ1-3, with D possibly TRBD1 on 5 matching bases. Germline V gene sequence: CDR1 SGDLS, CDR2 YYNGEE. The CDR3 is 14 amino acids. V was trimmed by 4 bases and J by 2 bases, leaving 10 bases between them. CDR3 DNA: TGTGCCAGCAGCCCCGGGACTCCTGGAAACACCATATATTTT. Residues: CASSPGTPGNTIYF.

Regarding this clone: One end of the junction is discordant with germline, which a read error may explain. The chain carries TRBV7-2 and TRBJ2-7, with 7 bases fitting TRBD1. Germline V gene lookup returns CDR1 SGHTA and CDR2 FQGNSA. There are 15 residues in the CDR3. CDR3 amino acids: CASTLGTVNSYEQYF. The CDR3, as DNA: TGTGCCAGCACCTTAGGGACAGTGAACTCCTACGAGCAGTACTTC.

The rearrangement joins TRBV2 to TRBJ1-1, with D perhaps matching TRBD1 (5 bases). The CDR3 sequence is 13 residues long. Deletions cut 4 bases from V and 2 bases from J, with 8 bases between. Germline V gene sequence: CDR1 SNHLY, CDR2 FYNNEI. CDR3 sequence: CASSGQFNTEAFF. The CDR3 DNA sequence: TGTGCCAGCAGTGGACAGTTCAACACTGAAGCTTTCTTT. The full variable domain, its missing parts supplied by reference TRBV2 and TRBJ1-1, is EPEVTQTPSHQVTQMGQEVILRCVPISNHLYFYWYRQILGQKVEFLVSFYNNEISEKSEIFDDQFSVERPDGSNFTLKIRSTKLEDSAMYFCASSGQFNTEAFFGQGTRLTVV.

Only a few counts were recorded for this clone. This sequence joins TRBV5-1 and TRBJ2-7, with 8 positions matching TRBD1. The germline gives CDR1 SGHRS, CDR2 YFSETQ. This CDR3 is 15 amino acids long. V lost 4 bases and J lost 5; bases outside the gene matches: 11. The CDR3 nucleotides are TGCGCCAGCAGCCCCCGGGACAGGTTATATGACGAGCAGTACTTC. Encoded protein: CASSPRDRLYDEQYF.

The V call is TRBV10-3, the J call TRBJ2-7; 7 bases fit TRBD2. The V gene end was trimmed by 5 bases and the J gene end by 5 bases; junction bases not matched to a gene: 6. This CDR3 region has 13 residues. Germline CDR1 ENHRY, CDR2 SYGVKD. The CDR3, as DNA: TGTGCCATCAGTTTCTCTAGCGGAGACGAGCAGTACTTC. It translates to CAISFSSGDEQYF.

Of note for this clone: Other DNA variants within this sample encode the same CDR3. V is TRBV11-3 and J is TRBJ1-1, with 9 bases fitting TRBD1. J lost 4 bases, V lost 3 bases, and 0 bases had no gene match. The CDR3 is 13 amino acids. Germline CDR1 is SGHNT and CDR2 is YENEEA. The CDR3 DNA sequence: TGTGCCAGCAGCTTGACAGGGGGCACTGAAGCTTTCTTT. This codes for CASSLTGGTEAFF. The complete variable domain, with remaining parts taken from reference TRBV11-3 and TRBJ1-1, reads EAGVVQSPRYKIIEKKQPVAFWCNPISGHNTLYWYLQNLGQGPELLIRYENEEAVDDSQLPKDRFSAERLKGVDSTLKIQPAELGDSAVYLCASSLTGGTEAFFGQGTRLTVV.

The chain has TRBV2 and TRBJ2-5; perhaps TRBD2 as D (5 bases). This CDR3 comprises 16 residues. Germline V gene lookup returns CDR1 SNHLY and CDR2 FYNNEI. V shed 4 bases and J shed 4 bases, with 19 bases lying between them. The DNA of the CDR3 is TGTGCCAGCAGTGGCCCTCTTGCTCCCCGGGGAGAGACCCAGTACTTC. Residues: CASSGPLAPRGETQYF.

This clone was counted between two and nine times. The rearrangement uses TRBV27 and TRBJ1-2; TRBD1 matches at 10 bases. J gave up 4 bases and V 5 bases, and 4 bases lay outside the gene matches. This CDR3 comprises 14 residues. Looked up from germline, CDR1 is MNHEY and CDR2 is SMNVEV (reference sequence). In nucleotides, the CDR3 is TGTGCCAGCAGTACGAGACAGGGGGCCTATGGCTACACCTTC. Amino acids: CASSTRQGAYGYTF.

The rearrangement joins TRBV18 to TRBJ2-2, with TRBD1 matching over 7 bases. This CDR3 has 14 residues. The germline V gene has CDR1 KGHSH and CDR2 LQKENI. Trimming cost V 5 bases and J 4 bases; bases outside gene matches: 4. The CDR3 region is CASSSDRATGELFF. In DNA, the CDR3 is TGTGCCAGCTCATCCGACAGGGCCACCGGGGAGCTGTTTTTT.

The chain couples TRBV12-3 or TRBV12-4 to TRBJ2-1, with D possibly TRBD2 on 5 matching bases. This CDR3 comprises 12 residues. Trimming took 6 bases from V and 6 from J, leaving 9 bases between them. Written as DNA, the CDR3 is TGTGCCAGCAGGGAGGACGGCAATGAGCAGTTCTTC. Translating it yields CASREDGNEQFF.

The chain is built from TRBV6-1 and TRBJ2-7; TRBD2 matches at 12 bases. The trim removed 2 bases at V and 2 bases at J, leaving 1 base unmatched. Germline CDR1 and CDR2: MNHNS and SASEGT. This CDR3 spans 15 amino acids. The CDR3 DNA reads TGTGCCAGCAGTGAATGGACTAGCGGGGCCTACGAGCAGTACTTC. Translating gives CASSEWTSGAYEQYF.